This note documents a single T cell receptor (beta chain) sequence. TCRdb's table, derived via immunoSEQ multiplex PCR, lists solely in-frame clones and lacks some. This table holds fewer than 55,000 clones, over 75% found once. Germline loops: CDR1 ENHRY, CDR2 SYGVKD. Trimming cost V 11 bases and J 4 bases; bases outside gene matches: 5. CDR3 length equals 13 residues. These data belong to a study of T cells in tumors after PD-1 blockade. Background on the study: Mean per blood sample: about 110,000 templates (about 24,000-257,772), approximately 37,000 unique clonotypes.

The chain is built from TRBV10-3 and TRBJ2-3; 11 nucleotides line up with TRBD2. The sample consisted of PBMCs, taken before anti-PD-1 treatment. The TCR was taken from a human donor with basal cell carcinoma. CDR3 in DNA: TGTGCCTCGACTAGCGGGGAGGCAGATACGCAGTATTTT. Its protein product is CASTSGEADTQYF.